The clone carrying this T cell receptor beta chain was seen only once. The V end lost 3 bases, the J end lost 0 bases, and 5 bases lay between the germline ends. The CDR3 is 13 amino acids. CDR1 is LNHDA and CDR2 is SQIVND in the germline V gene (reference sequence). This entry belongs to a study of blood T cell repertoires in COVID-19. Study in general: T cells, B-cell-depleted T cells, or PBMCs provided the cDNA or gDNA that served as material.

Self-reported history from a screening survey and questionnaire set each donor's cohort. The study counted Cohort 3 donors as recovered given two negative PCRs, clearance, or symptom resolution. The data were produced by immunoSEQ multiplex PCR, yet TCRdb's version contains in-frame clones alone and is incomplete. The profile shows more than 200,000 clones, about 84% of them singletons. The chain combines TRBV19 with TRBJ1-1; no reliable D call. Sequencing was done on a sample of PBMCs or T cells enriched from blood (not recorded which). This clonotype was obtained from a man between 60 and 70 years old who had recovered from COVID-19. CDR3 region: CASSISVNTEAFF. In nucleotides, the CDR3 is TGTGCCAGTAGTATTTCCGTGAACACTGAAGCTTTCTTT. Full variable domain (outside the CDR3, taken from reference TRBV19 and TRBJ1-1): DGGITQSPKYLFRKEGQNVTLSCEQNLNHDAMYWYRQDPGQGLRLIYYSQIVNDFQKGDIAEGYSVSREKKESFPLTVTSAQKNPTAFYLCASSISVNTEAFFGQGTRLTVV.